Each of the 21 T cell receptor beta chains below was sequenced from the same sample in a study of T cells expressing NK-cell markers. After re-calling the 5' RACE reads, TCRdb lists one entry per CDR3 protein, DNA absent. This table holds some 500,000 distinct CDR3 sequences. Source material: blood T cells: a sorted CD56 or NKG2C T cell subset, CD4+ or CD8+ T cells, or bulk PBMC T cells (not recorded which). All receptors derive from a woman between 45 and 60 years old in good health.

V is TRBV3-1 and J is TRBJ2-1. This CDR3 is 15 amino acids long. Germline V gene data show CDR1 as LGHDT and CDR2 as YNNKEL (reference sequence). The CDR3 loop reads CASSQAIHYGNEQFF.

The CDR3 reads CSARDPDSYEKLFF. The chain is built from TRBV20-1 and TRBJ1-4; TCRdb indicates TRBD1, and absent DNA this call remains unverified. The CDR3 loop spans 14 amino acids. The germline gives CDR1 DFQATT, CDR2 SNEGSKA (reference sequence).

This chain connects TRBV28 to TRBJ2-7; the D call from TCRdb, TRBD2, cannot be confirmed without DNA. The CDR3 consists of 13 residues. The germline gives CDR1 MDHEN, CDR2 SYDVKM. This CDR3 reads CASMSGGFYEQYF.

CDR3: CATEGETNEQFF. The chain links TRBV24-1 to TRBJ2-1; there is no DNA to check the TCRdb D call of TRBD1. The CDR3 length is 12 residues. Germline V CDR1 and CDR2: KGHDR, SFDVKD.

The chain links TRBV10-1 to TRBJ2-1. Germline CDR1 is WNHNN and CDR2 is SYGVQD (reference sequence). CDR3 length: 16 residues. CDR3 residues: CASSNLGGGSYNEQFF.

V and J are TRBV5-1 and TRBJ2-5; TCRdb names TRBD1, which stays unverified in the absence of DNA. This CDR3 is built from 17 residues. Germline CDR1 reads SGHRS; CDR2 reads YFSETQ. The CDR3 sequence is CASSLGRRDRAQETQYF.

The chain combines TRBV12-3 or TRBV12-4 with TRBJ2-1; the TCRdb call, TRBD2, lacks DNA for checking. This CDR3 has 17 amino acids. The CDR3 sequence is CASSPRTSGNSYNEQFF.

V is TRBV20-1 and J is TRBJ2-5; TCRdb's assignment of TRBD2 cannot be checked, as there is no DNA. The CDR3 has 15 amino acids. Germline CDR1 and CDR2: DFQATT and SNEGSKA (reference sequence). This CDR3 reads CSASLAREGPRGQYF.

This chain uses TRBV4-1 with TRBJ2-1. Germline values: CDR1 MGHRA, CDR2 YSYEKL. The CDR3 spans 16 residues. CDR3 residues: CASSQDSSEPYNEQFF.

The V call is TRBV7-3, the J call TRBJ1-1; TCRdb designates TRBD1, a call that cannot be tested without DNA. This CDR3 has 14 amino acids. The germline V gene has CDR1 SGHTA and CDR2 FQGTGA. The CDR3 is CASRAKGLDTEAFF.

The chain employs TRBV6-5 and TRBJ2-1; TCRdb proposes TRBD2, but this gene call is untestable without DNA. The CDR3 consists of 17 residues. Germline loops: CDR1 MNHEY, CDR2 SVGAGI. Here the CDR3 reads CASSPGTSGGRYNEQFF.

The chain carries TRBV12-3 or TRBV12-4 and TRBJ2-1; TCRdb reports TRBD1, a call that lacks DNA to check it against. There are 13 residues in the CDR3. CDR3: CASTRDSYNEQFF.

This chain links TRBV11-2 with TRBJ2-2. Germline CDR1 and CDR2: SGHAT and FQNNGV. CDR3 length: 12 residues. The CDR3 reads CASSFYDGELFF.

The rearrangement links TRBV11-2 to TRBJ2-1; TCRdb outputs TRBD2, but without DNA this stays unchecked. The CDR3 length is 16 residues. Germline assignment: CDR1 SGHAT and CDR2 FQNNGV. The CDR3 sequence is CASSPSASGYYNEQFF.

J is TRBJ1-2 and V is TRBV7-3. The CDR3 spans 13 residues. Germline V gene data show CDR1 as SGHTA and CDR2 as FQGTGA. The CDR3 is CASSLRVGEGYTF.

The chain is built from TRBV2 and TRBJ2-3; TCRdb's D call, TRBD2, is unchecked because there is no DNA. The CDR3 sequence is 15 residues long. CDR1 and CDR2 from the germline V gene are SNHLY and FYNNEI. The CDR3 spells CASSSSSGNSNTQYF.

CDR3: CASGSISYNEQFF. The chain has TRBV6-2 or TRBV6-3 and TRBJ2-1; there is no DNA to check the TCRdb D call of TRBD2. This CDR3 is 13 amino acids long. From germline, CDR1 is MNHEY and CDR2 SVGEGT.

The chain carries TRBV7-6 and TRBJ1-2; lacking DNA, the TRBD1 call made by TCRdb goes unchecked. The CDR3 has 15 amino acids. CDR1 is SGHVS and CDR2 is FNYEAQ in the germline V gene. The CDR3: CASSLVTGGLYGYTF.

This rearrangement joins TRBV20-1 to TRBJ2-4. The CDR3 length is 14 residues. Germline V gene sequence: CDR1 DFQATT, CDR2 SNEGSKA (reference sequence). The CDR3 region is CSASQSSAKNIQYF.

The chain is built from TRBV20-1 and TRBJ2-1; TCRdb proposes TRBD2, but this gene call is untestable without DNA. The V gene's germline CDR1 is DFQATT and CDR2 SNEGSKA (reference sequence). CDR3 size: 14 residues. CDR3 in amino acids: CSASIRLGPNEQFF.

This rearrangement joins TRBV20-1 to TRBJ2-3. The germline V gene has CDR1 DFQATT and CDR2 SNEGSKA (reference sequence). CDR3 length: 15 amino acids. The CDR3 sequence is CSARDWDSSTDTQYF.